This T cell receptor beta chain was captured by sequencing in a study of shared T cell receptors in the human thymus. There are a few counts of this clone. Measured with immunoSEQ multiplex PCR; TCRdb has only the in-frame clones, and not every one. The sample lists hundreds of thousands of clones, 88% occurring once. The CDR3 runs 14 residues. V was pared by 9 bases and J by 7 bases, with 13 bases of the junction left unmatched. Germline V gene lookup returns CDR1 LNHDA and CDR2 SQIVND (reference sequence). These sequences were also reported in another study, on human thymus T cells. That paper states: Use of V and J genes seemed skewed within the thymic and blood repertoires.

The sequence was obtained from a boy under three years old with a congenital heart defect. Material: thymocytes. The chain carries TRBV19 and TRBJ2-7; 9 nucleotides agree with TRBD1. The CDR3 reads CARKKTGGLGEQYF. DNA for the CDR3: TGTGCCAGGAAAAAGACAGGGGGGTTGGGGGAGCAGTACTTC.